This T cell receptor beta chain was found in a study of circulating tumor DNA in untreated peripheral T-cell lymphoma. Only in-frame clones appear in the TCRdb table, and some are missing; sequencing was by immunoSEQ multiplex PCR. The table shows 2,000 to 2,500 clones, with roughly four fifths occurring only once. The sequenced material came from tumor tissue. This clonotype was sampled from a human donor with peripheral T-cell lymphoma.

The CDR3 protein is CASSLLFLVWGSSSGNTIYF. CDR3 nucleotides: TGTGCCAGCTCACTTCTGTTCTTGGTTTGGGGTTCCTCCTCTGGAAACACCATATATTTT. V usage is TRBV18 and J usage is TRBJ1-3; D is unresolved. Per germline, CDR1 KGHSH and CDR2 LQKENI. Trimming shortened V by 4 bases and J by 0 bases, and 25 bases separated the two germline ends. The CDR3 runs to 20 residues.